Sequencing of this T cell receptor (beta chain) was carried out in a study of blood T cell repertoires in COVID-19. V lost 5 bases to trimming and J lost 3 bases, with 18 bases between them. Germline CDR1 is GTSNPN and CDR2 is SVGIG (reference sequence). This CDR3 is built from 15 residues. Produced via immunoSEQ multiplex PCR; TCRdb's table is partial and in-frame only. The table has about 53,000 clones, roughly four fifths seen once; the top ten hold more than 13%. The rearrangement links TRBV30 to TRBJ2-3, with D possibly matching TRBD2 (6 bases). The sample was peripheral blood. This sequence originates from a human donor in a cohort sampled during active COVID-19. The DNA for the CDR3 is TGTGCCTGGGATGAAATAGCGGAGCTGACAGATACGCAGTATTTT. Amino acids: CAWDEIAELTDTQYF.